The clone carrying this T cell receptor beta chain has only a few counts. What it binds is unknown. cDNA was made from roughly 470 ng RNA using alpha and beta constant primers. Each of the alpha and beta chains got its own library through chain-specific third strand synthesis with indices. Each molecule carried a 12-nucleotide identifier made of two joined random hexamers added before amplification. MiXCR, applied by TCRdb to the 5' RACE reads, yields one record per CDR3 protein. This repertoire shows about 15,000 distinct CDR3 sequences, approximately 7% found once; its top ten account for 8% to 9.5%. CDR1 LNHDA and CDR2 SQIVND come from the germline V gene (reference sequence). The CDR3 is made up of 14 amino acids. V lost 3 bases to trimming and J lost 2 bases, with 11 bases between them. This entry is derived from a study of HIV-infected patients and healthy controls. Study-wide results and caveats: HIV-associated CDR3 frequencies dropped significantly during therapy; CMV-associated ones, mostly rising, changed nonsignificantly.

Whole blood was used without fractionation, so all unsorted peripheral T cells were included. This clonotype originated in an adult in good health. This sequence joins TRBV19 and TRBJ2-7; D uncertain. The sequenced sample was blood. The CDR3 DNA sequence: TGTGCCAGTAGTATCGATTCGGCCCCCTACGAGCAGTACTTC. Encoded protein: CASSIDSAPYEQYF.